One and the same sample provided the 28 T cell receptor beta chains below, sequenced in a study of PD-L1 blockade in urothelial cancer. Time point denoted: peripheral blood 6 weeks after treatment start. Libraries were prepared by immunoSEQ multiplex PCR; TCRdb keeps only in-frame clonotypes and omits some of them. The table lists some 48,000 clones, approximately 81% of them singletons. The source was PBMCs, collected around atezolizumab (anti-PD-L1) treatment. Source of these receptors: a man aged 65 to 79 with urothelial cancer.

This chain joins TRBV6-1 and TRBJ1-5; D gene ambiguous. Looked up from germline, CDR1 is MNHNS and CDR2 is SASEGT. CDR3 length: 13 amino acids. The V end lost 3 bases, the J end lost 7 bases, and 10 bases lay between the germline ends. The CDR3 nucleotides read TGTGCCAGCAGTGACGAAGGAGGACAGCCCCAGCATTTT. Translated: CASSDEGGQPQHF.

A few counts support this clone. The chain is built from TRBV28 and TRBJ1-4; D ambiguous. Germline CDR1 MDHEN, CDR2 SYDVKM. This CDR3 comprises 16 residues. V lost 4 bases and J 0 bases, leaving 12 bases between the germline ends. The CDR3: CASSSEGGATNEKLFF. Written as DNA, the CDR3 is TGTGCCAGCAGTTCGGAGGGAGGAGCAACTAATGAAAAACTGTTTTTT.

The chain has TRBV9 and TRBJ1-2; perhaps TRBD1 as D (6 bases). V lost 4 bases and J 8 bases, leaving 18 bases between the germline ends. CDR3 length equals 14 residues. CDR1 is SGDLS, CDR2 YYNGEE, per germline. CDR3 in amino acids: CASSRPVRGGGYTF. The CDR3 DNA follows: TGTGCCAGCAGCCGACCCGTGAGGGGGGGAGGCTACACCTTC.

The chain couples TRBV5-1 to TRBJ2-7, with 7 bases that match TRBD1. V lost 3 bases, J lost 3 bases, and 3 bases stayed unmatched. CDR3 size: 13 residues. Germline V lookup: CDR1 SGHRS, CDR2 YFSETQ. CDR3 protein: CASSWGTDYEQYF. CDR3 nucleotide sequence: TGCGCCAGCAGCTGGGGGACAGACTACGAGCAGTACTTC.

The rearrangement uses TRBV28 and TRBJ2-1; D unclear. CDR1 is MDHEN, CDR2 SYDVKM, per germline. Trimming took 3 bases from V and 11 from J, leaving 14 bases between them. The CDR3 is 13 amino acids. The CDR3 sequence is CASSFFSPSQQFF. The CDR3 DNA sequence: TGTGCCAGCAGTTTTTTCTCGCCTAGTCAGCAGTTCTTC. Full variable domain (remainder filled in from reference TRBV28 and TRBJ2-1): DVKVTQSSRYLVKRTGEKVFLECVQDMDHENMFWYRQDPGLGLRLIYFSYDVKMKEKGDIPEGYSVSREKKERFSLILESASTNQTSMYLCASSFFSPSQQFFGPGTRLTVL.

This chain links TRBV18 with TRBJ2-5; perhaps TRBD1 as D (5 bases). This CDR3 region has 14 residues. Germline V gene lookup returns CDR1 KGHSH and CDR2 LQKENI. Trimming cost V 1 base and J 5 bases, with 11 bases left between them. CDR3 sequence: CASSPRPTGETQYF. CDR3 in DNA: TGTGCCAGCTCACCACGGCCCACAGGCGAGACCCAGTACTTC.

This clone showed up just a few times. The CDR3 bases are TGTGCCAGCAGAGTTGACAGAAACAACTATGGCTACACCTTC. This sequence encodes CASRVDRNNYGYTF. This chain connects TRBV2 to TRBJ1-2; maybe TRBD1 (5 bases). V was clipped by 6 bases and J by 2 bases, with 13 bases between them. The CDR3 is made up of 14 amino acids. Germline V gene sequence: CDR1 SNHLY, CDR2 FYNNEI.

V is TRBV10-3 and J is TRBJ2-1; 8 nucleotides align to TRBD1. The CDR3 has 14 amino acids. The junction had 7 bases not matched to a gene; V was cut back by 6 bases and J by 6 bases. Germline-derived CDR1 and CDR2 are ENHRY and SYGVKD. CDR3 sequence reads: CAISLGQGANEQFF. The CDR3, as DNA: TGTGCCATCAGCCTGGGGCAGGGGGCCAATGAGCAGTTCTTC.

A note on this clone: This sample includes further DNA sequences coding for the same CDR3. J is TRBJ2-7 and V is TRBV5-5, with D maybe TRBD1 (6 bases). The germline gives CDR1 SGHKS, CDR2 YYEKEE (reference sequence). V gave up 0 bases and J gave up 3 bases, with 10 bases separating them. The CDR3 covers 14 residues. The CDR3 region is CASSLVGRGYEQYF. CDR3 DNA: TGTGCCAGCAGCTTGGTAGGCAGGGGCTACGAGCAGTACTTC.

This clone occurred once. The chain employs TRBV19 and TRBJ1-5; a possible D gene is TRBD1 (6 bases). The CDR3 is made up of 16 amino acids. Germline lookup yields CDR1 LNHDA and CDR2 SQIVND (reference sequence). V lost 1 base and J lost 1, with 11 bases in between. The CDR3, as DNA: TGTGCCAGTAGTATAGGCCTCACAGGGAGCAATCAGCCCCAGCATTTT. This gives the protein CASSIGLTGSNQPQHF. Filled out from reference TRBV19 and TRBJ1-5, the complete variable domain reads DGGITQSPKYLFRKEGQNVTLSCEQNLNHDAMYWYRQDPGQGLRLIYYSQIVNDFQKGDIAEGYSVSREKKESFPLTVTSAQKNPTAFYLCASSIGLTGSNQPQHFGDGTRLSIL.

The V and J genes are TRBV19 and TRBJ2-1, with 9 bases identical to TRBD2. V gave up 6 bases and J gave up 3 bases; unmatched junction bases: 6. The CDR3 loop spans 15 amino acids. Germline V lookup: CDR1 LNHDA, CDR2 SQIVND (reference sequence). The CDR3 DNA sequence: TGTGCCAGTAGGATTAGCGGGAGCAGCTACAATGAGCAGTTCTTC. Translated, it gives CASRISGSSYNEQFF.

This clone was seen just once. The chain couples TRBV30 to TRBJ1-1; maybe TRBD1 (5 bases). CDR1 and CDR2 (germline): GTSNPN, SVGIG (reference sequence). Trimming removed 8 bases from V and 0 bases from J, with 13 bases in between. This CDR3 has 13 residues. In DNA form, the CDR3 reads TGTGCCCTCCAACGGGGGGTGAACACTGAAGCTTTCTTT. Residues: CALQRGVNTEAFF.

This chain joins TRBV28 and TRBJ2-7; TRBD2 is a possible D gene (6 bases). This CDR3 contains 11 residues. V lost 7 bases and J lost 9, with 13 bases in between. CDR1 and CDR2 from the germline V gene are MDHEN and SYDVKM. The CDR3 sequence is CASTAGPRQYF. CDR3 bases: TGTGCCAGCACGGCGGGGCCCAGGCAGTACTTC.

In regard to this clone: Mismatch with germline at one junction end may stem from a read error. The CDR3 coding sequence is TGTGCCAGCAGTGACCTAAGGACTAGCGGGATACATTTT. This translates into CASSDLRTSGIHF. The chain joins TRBV6-4 to TRBJ2-3, with 12 nucleotides matching TRBD2. The CDR3 has 13 residues. Looked up from germline, CDR1 is MRHNA and CDR2 is SNTAGT.

The chain links TRBV5-5 to TRBJ1-5; tentative D call: TRBD1 (5 bases). Per the germline V gene, CDR1 is SGHKS and CDR2 is YYEKEE (reference sequence). This CDR3 has 15 amino acids. V lost 4 bases and J 4 bases, leaving 15 bases between the germline ends. The CDR3, as DNA: TGTGCCAGCAGCCCGGAGCGGGGCTTAAATCAGCCCCAGCATTTT. This translates into CASSPERGLNQPQHF. The variable domain in full, completed from reference TRBV5-5 and TRBJ1-5, reads DAGVTQSPTHLIKTRGQQVTLRCSPISGHKSVSWYQQVLGQGPQFIFQYYEKEERGRGNFPDRFSARQFPNYSSELNVNALLLGDSALYLCASSPERGLNQPQHFGDGTRLSIL.

This chain joins TRBV5-5 and TRBJ1-1, with TRBD1 matching 10 bases. Unmatched junction bases numbered 4, after V lost 0 bases and J lost 5 bases. The CDR3 contains 15 residues. CDR1 is SGHKS and CDR2 is YYEKEE in the germline V gene (reference sequence). CDR3 sequence: CASSLAGTGDTEAFF. The CDR3 bases are TGTGCCAGCAGCTTGGCCGGGACAGGGGATACTGAAGCTTTCTTT. The full variable domain, in which reference TRBV5-5 and TRBJ1-1 provide the parts outside the CDR3, is DAGVTQSPTHLIKTRGQQVTLRCSPISGHKSVSWYQQVLGQGPQFIFQYYEKEERGRGNFPDRFSARQFPNYSSELNVNALLLGDSALYLCASSLAGTGDTEAFFGQGTRLTVV.

The rearrangement joins TRBV2 to TRBJ2-5; the D gene is possibly TRBD2 (6 bases). CDR1 SNHLY and CDR2 FYNNEI come from the germline V gene. CDR3 length: 15 amino acids. V lost 4 bases, J lost 5 bases, and 17 bases lay in between. The DNA for the CDR3 is TGTGCCAGCAGTGCCCTAAGCAGGAGCGGGGAGACCCAGTACTTC. Its protein is CASSALSRSGETQYF. The whole variable domain, filled in from reference TRBV2 and TRBJ2-5, reads EPEVTQTPSHQVTQMGQEVILRCVPISNHLYFYWYRQILGQKVEFLVSFYNNEISEKSEIFDDQFSVERPDGSNFTLKIRSTKLEDSAMYFCASSALSRSGETQYFGPGTRLLVL.

The chain is built from TRBV5-4 and TRBJ2-5, with 7 bases matching TRBD1. V lost 3 bases, J lost 4 bases, and 9 bases stayed unmatched. CDR3 length: 15 residues. CDR1 and CDR2 from the germline V gene are SGHNT and YYREEE (reference sequence). CDR3 nucleotide sequence: TGTGCCAGCAGCTCAAGTCCGGGACAGCTAGAGACCCAGTACTTC. As protein: CASSSSPGQLETQYF.

This chain uses TRBV27 with TRBJ2-1, with no clear D. Trimming cost V 0 bases and J 6 bases, with 9 bases left between them. Germline V gene sequence: CDR1 MNHEY, CDR2 SMNVEV (reference sequence). CDR3 length: 14 residues. CDR3 sequence: CASSLSGSGNEQFF. The CDR3 bases are TGTGCCAGCAGTTTATCGGGTTCGGGCAATGAGCAGTTCTTC.

This clone was seen only once. The V and J genes are TRBV2 and TRBJ2-7; 9 nucleotides align to TRBD2. This CDR3 spans 13 amino acids. The germline V gene encodes CDR1 SNHLY and CDR2 FYNNEI. Trimming removed 8 bases from V and 9 bases from J; junction bases left unmatched: 11. The CDR3 loop is CASSWGGRAAQYF. The DNA for the CDR3 is TGTGCCAGCTCCTGGGGCGGGAGGGCCGCGCAGTACTTC.

The V and J genes are TRBV5-1 and TRBJ2-2; 7 positions match TRBD1. The CDR3 extends over 15 amino acids. The ends lost 4 bases at V and 7 bases at J; junction bases unmatched: 10. Germline CDR1 SGHRS, CDR2 YFSETQ. This CDR3 is CASSRQGVGNGELFF. The CDR3 coding sequence is TGCGCCAGCAGCCGACAGGGAGTCGGGAACGGGGAGCTGTTTTTT.

This clone was counted only a few times. The CDR3 DNA is TGTGCCAGCAGTGATTCATGGGACAGGGCTTACTACGAGCAGTACTTC. Translated: CASSDSWDRAYYEQYF. This rearrangement joins TRBV6-4 to TRBJ2-7; 9 nucleotides line up with TRBD1. With 3 bases clipped from V and 3 bases from J, the junction kept 9 bases outside the gene matches. CDR1 and CDR2 (germline): MRHNA, SNTAGT. The CDR3 consists of 16 residues.

The V and J genes are TRBV7-2 and TRBJ2-4; weak D call: TRBD2 (6 bases). The CDR3 is 15 residues long. Trimming removed 6 bases at V and 5 bases at J, with 17 bases between. Germline CDR1 reads SGHTA; CDR2 reads FQGNSA. As DNA, the CDR3 is TGTGCCAGCAGTGGGGGACCCGGGACTCAAAACATTCAGTACTTC. Amino acid sequence: CASSGGPGTQNIQYF.

The chain couples TRBV28 to TRBJ2-1; TRBD1 is a possible D gene (6 bases). The V end was cut by 4 bases, the J end by 5 bases, with 21 bases between. The CDR3 length is 17 residues. Germline assignment: CDR1 MDHEN and CDR2 SYDVKM. The CDR3 coding sequence is TGTGCCAGCAGTTCCCTTAGAAGTTCAGGGGCCAACAATGAGCAGTTCTTC. Its protein product is CASSSLRSSGANNEQFF. Full variable domain (outside the CDR3, taken from reference TRBV28 and TRBJ2-1): DVKVTQSSRYLVKRTGEKVFLECVQDMDHENMFWYRQDPGLGLRLIYFSYDVKMKEKGDIPEGYSVSREKKERFSLILESASTNQTSMYLCASSSLRSSGANNEQFFGPGTRLTVL.

The chain recombines TRBV5-4 with TRBJ1-1; D remains ambiguous. V was cut by 4 bases and J by 1 base, with 5 bases left in between. The CDR3 is made up of 12 amino acids. In germline, CDR1 is SGHNT, CDR2 YYREEE (reference sequence). This CDR3 reads CASSVQNTEAFF. The DNA of the CDR3 is TGTGCCAGCAGCGTCCAGAACACTGAAGCTTTCTTT. The whole variable domain, remainder taken from reference TRBV5-4 and TRBJ1-1, is ETGVTQSPTHLIKTRGQQVTLRCSSQSGHNTVSWYQQALGQGPQFIFQYYREEENGRGNFPPRFSGLQFPNYSSELNVNALELDDSALYLCASSVQNTEAFFGQGTRLTVV.

Only a few counts were recorded for this clone. The chain employs TRBV6-5 and TRBJ1-2, with D perhaps TRBD1 (6 bases). This CDR3 is 14 amino acids long. Per the germline V gene, CDR1 is MNHEY and CDR2 is SVGAGI. V was cut by 5 bases and J by 3 bases, with 13 bases left in between. The CDR3 DNA sequence: TGTGCCAGCAGTACCCGGGACACCGACTATGGCTACACCTTC. Encoded protein: CASSTRDTDYGYTF.

The chain carries TRBV10-1 and TRBJ2-1; 7 nucleotides match TRBD2. The CDR3 consists of 13 residues. J was trimmed by 8 bases and V by 7 bases; bases with no gene match: 8. Germline values: CDR1 WNHNN, CDR2 SYGVQD (reference sequence). In DNA, the CDR3 is TGCGCCAGCACCCCGGGGGAGGGCGATGAGCAGTTCTTC. This translates into CASTPGEGDEQFF.

The chain couples TRBV4-1 to TRBJ2-1, with 12 bases aligning to TRBD2. The CDR3 runs 17 residues. After removal of 0 bases from V and 8 bases from J, the junction contained 8 bases not matched to a gene. Germline CDR1 and CDR2: MGHRA and YSYEKL. CDR3 sequence reads: CASSQDLAGGLGDEQFF. CDR3 DNA sequence: TGCGCCAGCAGCCAAGATCTAGCGGGAGGGCTGGGAGATGAGCAGTTCTTC.